One T cell receptor (beta chain) is described in this entry. Its specificity is not known. The repertoire was sequenced with immunoSEQ multiplex PCR; TCRdb's copy has only in-frame clones and lacks some. The sample records about 2.3 million clones, under 95% being singletons. The sample is drawn from a study of shared clonotypes between healthy human individuals. Study in general: The composition of the donors was a couple of women and a few men aged 18 to 49. Whole-study findings and limits: In contrast to clonotypes shared by all four donors, non-shared clonotypes had lower generation probabilities. Rarefaction revealed incomplete sorted-subset sequencing despite large depth. Researchers found naive subsets generally carried larger estimated richness than memory subsets.

In germline, CDR1 is SGHNT, CDR2 YENEEA. Trimming took 1 base from V and 5 from J, leaving 11 bases between them. This CDR3 comprises 14 residues. The chain recombines TRBV11-3 with TRBJ2-5; D unclear. What was sequenced was naive CD4+ T cells from PBMCs. The subset was: CD45RA+ positively selected. The clonotype comes from a man aged 18 to 29 in good health. Some clones in this sample may be carry-over from other donors' samples. CDR3: CASSLGTEEETQYF. The CDR3 region has the DNA TGTGCCAGCAGCTTAGGGACCGAGGAGGAGACCCAGTACTTC. Full variable domain (remainder filled in from reference TRBV11-3 and TRBJ2-5): EAGVVQSPRYKIIEKKQPVAFWCNPISGHNTLYWYLQNLGQGPELLIRYENEEAVDDSQLPKDRFSAERLKGVDSTLKIQPAELGDSAVYLCASSLGTEEETQYFGPGTRLLVL.